This TCR beta chain is from a study of T cell changes during pregnancy in multiple sclerosis. Data came from immunoSEQ multiplex PCR; TCRdb stores just in-frame clones and leaves some out. The data show tens of thousands of clones, roughly 92% seen once. Germline V gene data show CDR1 as MNHNS and CDR2 as SASEGT. Trimming removed 1 base at V and 4 bases at J, with 10 bases between. CDR3 length: 14 amino acids. The clonotype comes from a female donor with multiple sclerosis, enrolled in a pregnancy study. The V call is TRBV6-1, the J call TRBJ2-5, with D perhaps TRBD2 (5 bases). The starting material was CD4+ T cells from peripheral blood mononuclear cells, obtained in the third trimester of pregnancy. CDR3 sequence: CASSEGGHGETQYF. In DNA, the CDR3 is TGTGCCAGCAGTGAAGGCGGGCACGGAGAGACCCAGTACTTC.